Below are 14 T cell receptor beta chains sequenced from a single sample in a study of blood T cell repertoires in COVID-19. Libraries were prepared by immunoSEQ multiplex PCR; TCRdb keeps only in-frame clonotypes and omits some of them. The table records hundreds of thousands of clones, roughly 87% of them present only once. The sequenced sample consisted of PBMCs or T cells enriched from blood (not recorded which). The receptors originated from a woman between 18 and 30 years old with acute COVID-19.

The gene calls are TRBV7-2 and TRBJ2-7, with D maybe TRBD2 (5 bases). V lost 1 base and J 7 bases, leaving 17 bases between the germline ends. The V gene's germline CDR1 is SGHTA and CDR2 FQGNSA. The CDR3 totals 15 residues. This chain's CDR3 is CASSLEAGVPSEQYF. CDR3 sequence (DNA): TGTGCCAGCAGCTTAGAGGCGGGTGTCCCCTCTGAGCAGTACTTC.

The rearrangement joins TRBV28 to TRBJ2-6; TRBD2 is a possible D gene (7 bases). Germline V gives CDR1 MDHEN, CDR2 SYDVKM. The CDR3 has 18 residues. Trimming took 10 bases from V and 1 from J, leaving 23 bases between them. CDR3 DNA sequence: TGTGCCACCTCGGGGGGCCTCGGACTTATTTCTGGGGCCAACGTCCTGACTTTC. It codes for CATSGGLGLISGANVLTF.

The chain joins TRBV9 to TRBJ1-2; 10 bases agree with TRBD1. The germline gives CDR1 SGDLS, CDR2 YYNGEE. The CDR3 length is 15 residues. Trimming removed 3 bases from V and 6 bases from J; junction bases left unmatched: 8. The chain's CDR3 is CASSASGQGIDGYTF. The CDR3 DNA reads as TGTGCCAGCAGCGCCTCGGGACAGGGGATCGATGGCTACACCTTC. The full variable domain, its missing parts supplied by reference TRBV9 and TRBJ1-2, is DSGVTQTPKHLITATGQRVTLRCSPRSGDLSVYWYQQSLDQGLQFLIQYYNGEERAKGNILERFSAQQFPDLHSELNLSSLELGDSALYFCASSASGQGIDGYTFGSGTRLTVV.

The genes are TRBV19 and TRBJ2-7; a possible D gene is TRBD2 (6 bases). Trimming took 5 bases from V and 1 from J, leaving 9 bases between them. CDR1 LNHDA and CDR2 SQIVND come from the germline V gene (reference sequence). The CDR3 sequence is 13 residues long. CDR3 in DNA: TGTGCCAGTAGTCGGGACTTTTCCTACGAGCAGTACTTC. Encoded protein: CASSRDFSYEQYF.

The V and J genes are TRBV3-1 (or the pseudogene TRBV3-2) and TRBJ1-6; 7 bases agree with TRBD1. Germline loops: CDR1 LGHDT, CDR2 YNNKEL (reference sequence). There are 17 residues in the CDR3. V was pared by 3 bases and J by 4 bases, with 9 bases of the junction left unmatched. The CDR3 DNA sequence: TGTGCCAGCAGCCACATAAAGGGGGCGGGATATAATTCACCCCTCCACTTT. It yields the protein CASSHIKGAGYNSPLHF.

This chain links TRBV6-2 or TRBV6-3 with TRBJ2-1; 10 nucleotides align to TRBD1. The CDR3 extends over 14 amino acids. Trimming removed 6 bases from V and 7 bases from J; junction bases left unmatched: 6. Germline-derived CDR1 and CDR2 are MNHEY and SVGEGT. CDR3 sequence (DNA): TGTGCCAGCAGCGTTCGACAGGGGGCAAATGAGCAGTTCTTC. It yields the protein CASSVRQGANEQFF.

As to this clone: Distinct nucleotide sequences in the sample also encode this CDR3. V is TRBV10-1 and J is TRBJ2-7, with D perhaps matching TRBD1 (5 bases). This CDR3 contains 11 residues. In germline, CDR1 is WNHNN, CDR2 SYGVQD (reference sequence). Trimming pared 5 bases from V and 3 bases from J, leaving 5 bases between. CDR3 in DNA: TGCGCCAGCAGTAGGGGCTACGAGCAGTACTTC. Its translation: CASSRGYEQYF.

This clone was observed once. Here the CDR3 DNA reads TGTGCCAGCAGCTTTTCGGGGACTCGTGAAAAACTGTTTTTT. Translation gives CASSFSGTREKLFF. The rearrangement joins TRBV5-6 to TRBJ1-4, with D tentatively TRBD1 (5 bases). Per the germline V gene, CDR1 is SGHDT and CDR2 is YYEEEE. Trimming removed 2 bases from V and 7 bases from J, with 12 bases in between. CDR3 size: 14 residues.

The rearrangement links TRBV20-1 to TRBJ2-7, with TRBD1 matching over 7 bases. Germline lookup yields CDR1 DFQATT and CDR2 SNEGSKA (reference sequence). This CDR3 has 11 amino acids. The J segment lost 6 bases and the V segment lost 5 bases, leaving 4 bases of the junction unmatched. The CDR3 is CSASTGAEQYF. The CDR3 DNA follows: TGCAGTGCTTCAACAGGGGCCGAGCAGTACTTC.

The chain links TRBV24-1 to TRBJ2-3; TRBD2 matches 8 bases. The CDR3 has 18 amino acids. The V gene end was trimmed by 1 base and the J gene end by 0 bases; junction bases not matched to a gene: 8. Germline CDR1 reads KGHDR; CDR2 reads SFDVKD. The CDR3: CATSDFPGLDISTDTQYF. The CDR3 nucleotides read TGTGCCACCAGTGATTTTCCGGGACTAGACATAAGCACAGATACGCAGTATTTT.

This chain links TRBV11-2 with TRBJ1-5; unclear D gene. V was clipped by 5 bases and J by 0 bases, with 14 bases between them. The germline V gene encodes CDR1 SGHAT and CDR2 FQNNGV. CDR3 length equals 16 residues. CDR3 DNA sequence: TGTGCCAGCAGCCCCCTCGGCGGAAATAGCAATCAGCCCCAGCATTTT. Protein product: CASSPLGGNSNQPQHF.

This CDR3 is CASRAADRGREKLFF. For the CDR3, the DNA is TGTGCCAGCAGGGCCGCAGACAGGGGGCGTGAAAAACTGTTTTTT. The gene calls are TRBV7-9 and TRBJ1-4; 10 bases are a match to TRBD1. With 6 bases clipped from V and 7 bases from J, the junction kept 8 bases outside the gene matches. The CDR3 totals 15 residues. Per germline, CDR1 SEHNR and CDR2 FQNEAQ (reference sequence). The complete variable domain, with remaining parts taken from reference TRBV7-9 and TRBJ1-4, reads DTGVSQNPRHKITKRGQNVTFRCDPISEHNRLYWYRQTLGQGPEFLTYFQNEAQLEKSRLLSDRFSAERPKGSFSTLEIQRTEQGDSAMYLCASRAADRGREKLFFGSGTQLSVL.

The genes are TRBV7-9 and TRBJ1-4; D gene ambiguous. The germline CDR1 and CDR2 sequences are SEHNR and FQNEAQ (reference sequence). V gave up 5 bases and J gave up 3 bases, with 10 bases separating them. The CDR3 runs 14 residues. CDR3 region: CASSDGVSNEKLFF. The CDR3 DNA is TGTGCCAGCAGCGACGGAGTTTCTAATGAAAAACTGTTTTTT.

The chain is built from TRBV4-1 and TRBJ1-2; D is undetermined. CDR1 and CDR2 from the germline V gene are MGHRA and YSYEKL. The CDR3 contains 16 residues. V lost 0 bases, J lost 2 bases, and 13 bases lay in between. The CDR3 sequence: CASSQDTTLANYGYTF. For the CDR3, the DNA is TGCGCCAGCAGCCAAGACACCACGTTAGCAAACTATGGCTACACCTTC.